The 27 T cell receptor beta chains listed next were all sequenced from one sample in a study of patients and donors after allogeneic stem cell transplantation. TCRdb reprocessed the RT-PCR reads via MiXCR and lists one record per CDR3 protein. The sample comprises some 880,000 distinct CDR3 sequences, under 20% of which are singletons, and 6% rests with the top ten. Sequences were obtained from blood, either unsorted or a sorted T cell fraction (not recorded which). The receptor source for this set is a human donor who was either an allogeneic HSCT recipient or a stem cell or donor lymphocyte infusion donor (not recorded which). It is not recorded whose cells these are; they may come from a transplant donor.

The V and J genes are TRBV29-1 and TRBJ2-5; TRBD1 matches at 11 bases. Germline V gene lookup returns CDR1 SQVTM and CDR2 ANQGSEA. CDR3 length: 14 amino acids. The ends lost 4 bases at V and 5 bases at J; junction bases unmatched: 6. This CDR3 is CSVAWTGGRETQYF. DNA for the CDR3: TGCAGCGTTGCTTGGACAGGGGGCAGGGAGACCCAGTACTTC.

This clonotype was counted a few times. The CDR3 here is CASSLDPASGPKNIQYF. CDR3 nucleotide sequence: TGTGCCAGCAGCTTAGATCCTGCCTCAGGGCCCAAAAACATTCAGTACTTC. The rearrangement links TRBV7-6 to TRBJ2-4; D might be TRBD1 (5 bases). Trimming took 1 base from V and 2 from J, leaving 15 bases between them. CDR1 is SGHVS, CDR2 FNYEAQ, per germline. The CDR3 sequence is 17 residues long.

The sample holds a few counts of this clonotype. The chain links TRBV9 to TRBJ2-2, with a tentative D call TRBD1 (5 bases). Trimming stripped 6 bases from V and 4 bases from J, with 16 bases between. Germline V CDR1 and CDR2: SGDLS, YYNGEE. This CDR3 contains 15 residues. In nucleotides, the CDR3 is TGTGCCAGCACGCAGGGCCGGGTTGGCACCGGGGAGCTGTTTTTT. Translation gives CASTQGRVGTGELFF.

The chain combines TRBV3-1 with TRBJ2-1, with D perhaps TRBD2 (5 bases). Trimming shortened V by 2 bases and J by 8 bases, and 16 bases separated the two germline ends. This CDR3 spans 15 amino acids. Germline V gene sequence: CDR1 LGHDT, CDR2 YNNKEL (reference sequence). DNA of the CDR3: TGTGCCAGCAGCCAATGGGATGGGAGTTGGGATGAGCAGTTCTTC. Amino acid sequence: CASSQWDGSWDEQFF.

The table lists this clonotype with a few counts. The chain recombines TRBV20-1 with TRBJ2-2; 7 nucleotides align to TRBD1. The length of the CDR3 is 14 residues. Germline lookup yields CDR1 DFQATT and CDR2 SNEGSKA (reference sequence). With 3 bases clipped from V and 9 bases from J, the junction kept 10 bases outside the gene matches. CDR3 DNA sequence: TGCAGTGCTAGGACCACGAAGGGACAGCGGGAGCTGTTTTTT. Residues: CSARTTKGQRELFF.

In its sample, this clonotype was seen many times. V is TRBV12-3 or TRBV12-4 and J is TRBJ2-1, with unresolved D. Trimming shortened V by 5 bases and J by 7 bases, and 9 bases separated the two germline ends. The CDR3 is made up of 12 amino acids. CDR3 protein: CASSPRWNEQFF. CDR3 nucleotide sequence: TGTGCCAGCAGTCCTAGGTGGAATGAGCAGTTCTTC.

The table lists this clonotype with many counts. V and J are TRBV12-3 or TRBV12-4 and TRBJ2-1; D not resolved. The CDR3 extends over 15 amino acids. The V end was cut by 4 bases, the J end by 3 bases, with 13 bases between. For the CDR3, the DNA is TGTGCCAGCAGTTCCCAAGGGTCGGGCTACAATGAGCAGTTCTTC. Protein sequence: CASSSQGSGYNEQFF.

V gene TRBV2 combines with J gene TRBJ2-5; possibly TRBD2 for D (6 bases). Trimming cost V 6 bases and J 4 bases, with 15 bases left between them. There are 14 residues in the CDR3. CDR1 SNHLY and CDR2 FYNNEI come from the germline V gene. In nucleotides, the CDR3 is TGTGCCAGCAGCAAGACTAGTTGGGGAGAGACCCAGTACTTC. Translated, it gives CASSKTSWGETQYF.

This chain links TRBV20-1 with TRBJ2-5; 11 bases fit TRBD1. V was pared by 5 bases and J by 8 bases, with 10 bases of the junction left unmatched. The CDR3 spans 14 residues. The germline V gene has CDR1 DFQATT and CDR2 SNEGSKA (reference sequence). CDR3 nucleotide sequence: TGCAGTGCTGAAAATCCGGGACAGGGGGACACCCAGTACTTC. Protein: CSAENPGQGDTQYF.

A few counts support this clonotype. The chain combines TRBV12-3 or TRBV12-4 with TRBJ2-6; D tentatively fits TRBD1 or TRBD2 (5 bases each). V lost 4 bases and J lost 0, with 13 bases in between. There are 17 residues in the CDR3. The CDR3 DNA follows: TGTGCCAGCAGTTCCGGGACGCCGGGCTCTGGGGCCAACGTCCTGACTTTC. Translating it yields CASSSGTPGSGANVLTF.

V is TRBV12-3 or TRBV12-4 and J is TRBJ2-5; 10 bases are shared with TRBD2. The CDR3 loop spans 17 amino acids. J was trimmed by 0 bases and V by 6 bases; bases with no gene match: 10. CDR3 nucleotides: TGTGCCAGCAGACCAACGTGGACTAGCGGAAACCAAGAGACCCAGTACTTC. This translates into CASRPTWTSGNQETQYF.

This rearrangement joins TRBV6-2 or TRBV6-3 to TRBJ2-1; 9 bases fit TRBD2. The germline gives CDR1 MNHEY, CDR2 SVGEGT. The CDR3 runs to 15 residues. V gave up 3 bases and J gave up 4 bases; unmatched junction bases: 4. The CDR3 coding sequence is TGTGCCAGCAGTTATAGTCTAGCGGGGTACAATGAGCAGTTCTTC. It is translated as CASSYSLAGYNEQFF.

In its sample, this clonotype was seen a few times. This sequence joins TRBV2 and TRBJ1-1, with a tentative D call TRBD1 (5 bases). V lost 10 bases to trimming and J lost 4 bases, with 16 bases between them. The CDR3 totals 13 residues. The germline CDR1 and CDR2 sequences are SNHLY and FYNNEI. The CDR3 loop is CATKGDPTTEAFF. The CDR3 nucleotides are TGTGCCACCAAAGGGGACCCAACCACTGAAGCTTTCTTT.

The chain uses TRBV24-1 and TRBJ2-7; TRBD2 matches 8 bases. There are 15 residues in the CDR3. V was pared by 7 bases and J by 6 bases, with 13 bases of the junction left unmatched. The germline CDR1 and CDR2 sequences are KGHDR and SFDVKD. The DNA for the CDR3 is TGTGCCACCAGCCTAGGCCATAGCGGGACTGGCGAGCAGTACTTC. Translating gives CATSLGHSGTGEQYF.

The chain uses TRBV29-1 and TRBJ2-7, with D uncertain. Trimming stripped 3 bases from V and 3 bases from J, with 9 bases between. The CDR3 runs to 12 residues. The V gene's germline CDR1 is SQVTM and CDR2 ANQGSEA. The CDR3 DNA reads as TGCAGCGTTGAGGCAGCCAACTACGAGCAGTACTTC. Its translation is CSVEAANYEQYF.

In its sample, this clonotype was seen many times. This chain connects TRBV27 to TRBJ1-3; TRBD1 might be the D (6 bases). This CDR3 is built from 14 residues. Trimming shortened V by 7 bases and J by 6 bases, and 16 bases separated the two germline ends. From germline, CDR1 is MNHEY and CDR2 SMNVEV (reference sequence). The CDR3 DNA reads as TGTGCCAGCAAAAAACAGGGATTGGAAAACACCATATATTTT. It translates to CASKKQGLENTIYF.

This sequence joins TRBV9 and TRBJ2-3; possible D gene TRBD1, 6 bases. V was cut by 4 bases and J by 0 bases, with 12 bases left in between. CDR3 length equals 15 residues. From germline, CDR1 is SGDLS and CDR2 YYNGEE. Written as DNA, the CDR3 is TGTGCCAGCAGCCTCAGGACAGCTAGCACAGATACGCAGTATTTT. This gives the protein CASSLRTASTDTQYF.

V is TRBV6-5 and J is TRBJ1-1; D is possibly TRBD1 (5 bases). In germline, CDR1 is MNHEY, CDR2 SVGAGI. The CDR3 sequence is 12 residues long. V was clipped by 7 bases and J by 8 bases, with 14 bases between them. The CDR3 DNA follows: TGTGCCAGCACCCCGGGGAGGGGAGAAGCTTTCTTT. It yields the protein CASTPGRGEAFF.

This chain uses TRBV7-9 with TRBJ1-1; D not resolved. The ends were cut back, 1 base at V and 3 bases at J, with 9 bases in the middle. Germline values: CDR1 SEHNR, CDR2 FQNEAQ (reference sequence). This CDR3 contains 14 residues. The CDR3 bases are TGTGCCAGCAGCTTAGGTGGCAGCTACACTGAAGCTTTCTTT. Translated: CASSLGGSYTEAFF.

This clonotype was seen repeatedly, ten times or more. The chain employs TRBV29-1 and TRBJ1-2; the match to TRBD1 covers 8 bases. CDR1 and CDR2 (germline): SQVTM, ANQGSEA. This CDR3 region has 12 residues. V lost 4 bases and J lost 8; bases outside the gene matches: 6. CDR3 sequence (DNA): TGCAGCGTTGTCGACAGGGGAGCGGGCTACACCTTC. Residues: CSVVDRGAGYTF. Looking up the rest from reference TRBV29-1 and TRBJ1-2 gives the full variable domain: SAVISQKPSRDICQRGTSLTIQCQVDSQVTMMFWYRQQPGQSLTLIATANQGSEATYESGFVIDKFPISRPNLTFSTLTVSNMSPEDSSIYLCSVVDRGAGYTFGSGTRLTVV.

The sample holds many counts of this clonotype. The chain couples TRBV12-3 or TRBV12-4 to TRBJ1-1; the D is unclear. V was shortened by 8 bases and J by 4 bases, with 8 bases between the two germline ends. The CDR3 is 11 residues long. CDR3 in amino acids: CASELGTEAFF. The DNA of the CDR3 is TGTGCCAGCGAACTGGGCACTGAAGCTTTCTTT.

The chain is built from TRBV20-1 and TRBJ2-1; TRBD2 matches 14 bases. V shed 5 bases and J 7 bases; nucleotides not matched to a gene: 7. Germline loops: CDR1 DFQATT, CDR2 SNEGSKA (reference sequence). This CDR3 has 15 amino acids. CDR3 nucleotide sequence: TGCAGTGCTCGACTAGCGGGAGGGGGGAGGAATGAGCAGTTCTTC. Its translation: CSARLAGGGRNEQFF.

This clonotype was observed a few times. The chain combines TRBV7-9 with TRBJ2-3, with D perhaps matching TRBD1 (5 bases). Germline loops: CDR1 SEHNR, CDR2 FQNEAQ (reference sequence). V shed 3 bases and J shed 8 bases, with 12 bases lying between them. The CDR3 consists of 13 residues. The CDR3 sequence is CASSFAPQGTQYF. The CDR3 DNA is TGTGCCAGCAGCTTCGCCCCTCAGGGTACGCAGTATTTT.

This clonotype turned up a few times. The chain is built from TRBV6-1 and TRBJ1-5; 7 nucleotides align to TRBD1. V was clipped by 6 bases and J by 3 bases; unmatched bases: 17. Germline-derived CDR1 and CDR2 are MNHNS and SASEGT. The CDR3 is 18 residues long. CDR3 bases: TGTGCCAGCAGGGGACTAGGTTTGGACAGGTGGAACAATCAGCCCCAGCATTTT. Protein: CASRGLGLDRWNNQPQHF.

This clonotype was counted only a few times. The chain carries TRBV3-1 and TRBJ2-2; 8 bases align to TRBD1. CDR3 length: 17 residues. CDR1 is LGHDT and CDR2 is YNNKEL in the germline V gene (reference sequence). The J segment lost 1 base and the V segment lost 7 bases, leaving 11 bases of the junction unmatched. The DNA for the CDR3 is TGTGCCAGCACCGCACTACCGGGACAGGTGAACACCGGGGAGCTGTTTTTT. It specifies CASTALPGQVNTGELFF.

This chain joins TRBV4-3 and TRBJ1-1; D unclear. The CDR3 has 14 amino acids. Between the trimmed V and J ends, which lost 1 base and 2 bases, there was a span of 8 bases. CDR1 is LGHNA, CDR2 YSLEER, per germline. CDR3 sequence (DNA): TGCGCCAGCAGCCAAGCTCGGTATAACACTGAAGCTTTCTTT. Protein: CASSQARYNTEAFF.

This clonotype was detected once. V is TRBV6-5 and J is TRBJ2-1; 13 nucleotides line up with TRBD2. The CDR3 sequence is 16 residues long. V shed 4 bases, J shed 10 bases, and the junction held 10 bases outside the gene matches. Germline CDR1 MNHEY, CDR2 SVGAGI. The CDR3, as DNA: TGTGCCAGCAGTTCAATTACTGGACTAGCGGGGGAAGAGCAGTTCTTC. Translation gives CASSSITGLAGEEQFF.